Given below is one T cell receptor beta chain in context. As yet, its antigen is unknown. Treatment given: about 20 received Ad26.COV2.S at low or high dose, single or two shots; 5 received placebo; per-sample allocation not given. It was on day 63 after the first vaccine or placebo injection that samples were taken. Boston supplied an adult donor aged 18-55 years. This sample was included in a study of Ad26.COV2.S vaccination and SARS-CoV-2 variants. Study-level findings and limits: Participants in the vaccine arm had higher spike-specific TCR breadth; placebo recipients had lower. TCR breadth and depth estimates may have understated total T cell responses. There was reportedly substantial breadth in spike-specific CD8+ and CD4+ T cell responses after vaccination.

Repertoires were generated with immunoSEQ multiplex PCR, while TCRdb's copy carries only in-frame clones and drops some. The repertoire holds approximately 300,000 clones, with 70% to 90% as singletons. The sequencing here drew on peripheral blood, taken in a trial of Ad26.COV2.S vaccine versus placebo. The sequence derives from a person between 18 and 65 years old who received the Ad26.COV2.S COVID-19 vaccine or a placebo.

In nucleotides, the CDR3 is TGTGCCAGTAGTGAAACCGGGACTATCTCGTCCTACGAGCAGTACTTC. This gives the protein CASSETGTISSYEQYF. V and J are TRBV19 and TRBJ2-7; 7 nucleotides line up with TRBD2. There are 16 residues in the CDR3. In germline, CDR1 is LNHDA, CDR2 SQIVND (reference sequence). With 5 bases clipped from V and 1 base from J, the junction kept 11 bases outside the gene matches.